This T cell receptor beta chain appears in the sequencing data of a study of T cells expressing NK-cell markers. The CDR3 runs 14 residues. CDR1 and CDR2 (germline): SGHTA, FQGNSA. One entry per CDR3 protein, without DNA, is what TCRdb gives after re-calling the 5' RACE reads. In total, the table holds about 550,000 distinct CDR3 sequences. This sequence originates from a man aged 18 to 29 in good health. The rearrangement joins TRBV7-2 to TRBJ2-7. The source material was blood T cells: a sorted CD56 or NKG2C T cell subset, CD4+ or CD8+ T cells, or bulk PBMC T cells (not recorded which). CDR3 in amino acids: CASSSFETVHEQYF.